The 21 T cell receptor beta chains below come from one sample, sequenced in a study of T-cell memory formation after mild COVID-19. TCRdb re-analysed the 5' RACE reads in MiXCR, keeping a single row per CDR3 protein. The data hold hundreds of thousands of distinct CDR3 sequences, with approximately 15% observed a single time. Sequenced sample: PBMCs or a T cell subset sorted from them (not recorded which). Source of these receptors: a man between 18 and 35 years old who had mild COVID-19 (a few samples of this study predate the infection). Cell type and time point are not known.

This chain uses TRBV25-1 with TRBJ2-5; 7 nucleotides match TRBD2. The CDR3 length is 13 residues. Trimming removed 6 bases from V and 3 bases from J; junction bases left unmatched: 4. From germline, CDR1 is MGHDK and CDR2 SYGVNS. For the CDR3, the DNA is TGTGCCAGCAGCTGGGGGGGGAAAGAGACCCAGTACTTC. This gives the protein CASSWGGKETQYF. The full variable domain, rest sourced from reference TRBV25-1 and TRBJ2-5, is EADIYQTPRYLVIGTGKKITLECSQTMGHDKMYWYQQDPGMELHLIHYSYGVNSTEKGDLSSESTVSRIRTEHFPLTLESARPSHTSQYLCASSWGGKETQYFGPGTRLLVL.

V usage is TRBV5-1 and J usage is TRBJ2-7; D is ambiguous. The CDR3 is 11 residues long. The V and J ends lost 0 bases and 6 bases respectively, with 4 bases between them. CDR1 SGHRS and CDR2 YFSETQ come from the germline V gene. CDR3 nucleotide sequence: TGCGCCAGCAGCTTGGCCTCCGAGCAGTACTTC. Its translation: CASSLASEQYF.

The sample holds a few counts of this clonotype. The chain combines TRBV10-3 with TRBJ1-5, with D hard to call. From germline, CDR1 is ENHRY and CDR2 SYGVKD. The V end lost 11 bases, the J end lost 4 bases, and 12 bases lay between the germline ends. The CDR3 runs to 12 residues. CDR3 sequence reads: CASSGLNQPQHF. The CDR3 DNA reads TGTGCCTCTTCCGGACTTAATCAGCCCCAGCATTTT.

This chain joins TRBV7-3 and TRBJ1-1, with TRBD1 matching over 7 bases. Looked up from germline, CDR1 is SGHTA and CDR2 is FQGTGA. CDR3 length equals 14 residues. V lost 5 bases to trimming and J lost 1 base; unmatched junction nucleotides: 4. CDR3 loop: CASSPGGSNTEAFF. The CDR3 nucleotides read TGTGCCAGCAGCCCAGGGGGATCGAACACTGAAGCTTTCTTT.

This clonotype was seen many times. The J gene is TRBJ2-1, the V gene TRBV7-3; D remains unclear. The germline CDR1 and CDR2 sequences are SGHTA and FQGTGA. The length of the CDR3 is 13 residues. Trimming removed 2 bases from V and 5 bases from J, with 7 bases in between. Here the CDR3 reads CASSLHRDNEQFF. CDR3 DNA: TGTGCCAGCAGCTTACACAGAGACAATGAGCAGTTCTTC. Complete variable domain (other parts from reference TRBV7-3 and TRBJ2-1): GAGVSQTPSNKVTEKGKYVELRCDPISGHTALYWYRQSLGQGPEFLIYFQGTGAADDSGLPNDRFFAVRPEGSVSTLKIQRTERGDSAVYLCASSLHRDNEQFFGPGTRLTVL.

The chain employs TRBV6-6 and TRBJ1-1; tentative D call: TRBD1 (6 bases). The CDR3 sequence is 12 residues long. The V end was cut by 5 bases, the J end by 7 bases, with 11 bases between. Per germline, CDR1 MNHNY and CDR2 SVGAGI (reference sequence). Here the CDR3 reads CASSRRGDEAFF. Here the CDR3 DNA reads TGTGCCAGCAGTAGAAGGGGGGATGAAGCTTTCTTT.

This clonotype has more than one count but fewer than ten. The limits of the CDR3 on the DNA are not certain, so only TCRdb's listed CDR3 is given. CDR3: CASSFGGGNGFF. The gene calls are TRBV5-6 and TRBJ1-1; the table assigns TRBD1, which was not confirmed against the DNA. The CDR3 adds up to 12 amino acids, both ends counted. Germline-derived CDR1 and CDR2 are SGHDT and YYEEEE.

This rearrangement joins TRBV14 to TRBJ1-1, with D unresolved. Germline CDR1 and CDR2: SGHDN and FVKESK. V dropped 1 base and J dropped 3 bases, with 9 bases sitting between them. CDR3 length: 14 amino acids. DNA of the CDR3: TGTGCCAGCAGCCAAGTTGGCAGGTACACTGAAGCTTTCTTT. Amino acid sequence: CASSQVGRYTEAFF.

The genes are TRBV5-4 and TRBJ2-1; 7 positions agree with TRBD1. The V gene's germline CDR1 is SGHNT and CDR2 YYREEE (reference sequence). Trimming cost V 0 bases and J 9 bases; bases outside gene matches: 0. This CDR3 is 12 amino acids long. CDR3 residues: CASSLEGAEQFF. DNA for the CDR3: TGTGCCAGCAGCTTGGAGGGGGCTGAGCAGTTCTTC. Looking up the rest from reference TRBV5-4 and TRBJ2-1 gives the full variable domain: ETGVTQSPTHLIKTRGQQVTLRCSSQSGHNTVSWYQQALGQGPQFIFQYYREEENGRGNFPPRFSGLQFPNYSSELNVNALELDDSALYLCASSLEGAEQFFGPGTRLTVL.

This clonotype was seen a handful of times. This chain uses TRBV7-2 with TRBJ2-3, with 12 nucleotides matching TRBD2. CDR1 and CDR2 (germline): SGHTA, FQGNSA. The CDR3 spans 17 residues. Trimming at V came to 4 bases and at J to 0 bases, leaving 5 bases not matched to a gene. The CDR3 reads CASSSGLAGPSTDTQYF. Here the CDR3 DNA reads TGTGCCAGCAGCTCCGGACTAGCGGGGCCGAGCACAGATACGCAGTATTTT. Complete variable domain (other parts from reference TRBV7-2 and TRBJ2-3): GAGVSQSPSNKVTEKGKDVELRCDPISGHTALYWYRQSLGQGLEFLIYFQGNSAPDKSGLPSDRFSAERTGGSVSTLTIQRTQQEDSAVYLCASSSGLAGPSTDTQYFGPGTRLTVL.

The chain has TRBV27 and TRBJ2-2; tentatively, D is TRBD2 (6 bases). The CDR3 consists of 15 residues. Per the germline V gene, CDR1 is MNHEY and CDR2 is SMNVEV (reference sequence). V was cut by 8 bases and J by 4 bases, with 17 bases left in between. The CDR3, as DNA: TGTGCCAGCCGCCTAGCGCCCTCGGGCACCGGGGAGCTGTTTTTT. This gives the protein CASRLAPSGTGELFF.

The chain has TRBV6-2 or TRBV6-3 and TRBJ2-3; no firm D call. CDR1 MNHEY and CDR2 SVGEGT come from the germline V gene. The CDR3 totals 14 residues. V was cut by 4 bases and J by 1 base, with 9 bases left in between. CDR3 nucleotides: TGTGCCAGCAGTTGGGTGAAAGGCACAGATACGCAGTATTTT. The encoded protein is CASSWVKGTDTQYF.

The chain employs TRBV5-1 and TRBJ2-3; possibly TRBD1 or TRBD2 for D (5 bases each). Germline V gives CDR1 SGHRS, CDR2 YFSETQ. The V gene lost 2 bases and the J gene lost 3 bases, with 22 bases spanning the gap. The CDR3 totals 18 residues. In DNA, the CDR3 is TGCGCCAGCAGCTTAGTCGGGGCGCAGGGACCCTTAACAGATACGCAGTATTTT. Encoded protein: CASSLVGAQGPLTDTQYF.

This clonotype showed up just a few times. The chain has TRBV6-5 and TRBJ2-1; 10 bases fit TRBD2. The length of the CDR3 is 15 residues. In germline, CDR1 is MNHEY, CDR2 SVGAGI. The V gene end was trimmed by 2 bases and the J gene end by 4 bases; junction bases not matched to a gene: 2. CDR3 nucleotides: TGTGCCAGCAGTTACACTAGCGGGATATACAATGAGCAGTTCTTC. This encodes CASSYTSGIYNEQFF.

This clonotype was seen more than once but under ten times. This sequence joins TRBV23-1 and TRBJ2-7; 8 nucleotides line up with TRBD2. TRBV23-1 has ORF status, its function being uncertain. The CDR3 extends over 15 amino acids. J was trimmed by 5 bases and V by 6 bases; bases with no gene match: 12. The CDR3 spells CASRLGGVYLNEQYV. DNA for the CDR3: TGCGCCAGCAGACTCGGGGGGGTATATTTGAACGAGCAGTACGTC.

V is TRBV19 and J is TRBJ2-1, with 10 bases that match TRBD2. V lost 3 bases, J lost 6 bases, and 14 bases stayed unmatched. This CDR3 is built from 18 residues. Germline values: CDR1 LNHDA, CDR2 SQIVND (reference sequence). CDR3 in amino acids: CASSIWASGGHTGNEQFF. The CDR3, as DNA: TGTGCCAGTAGTATCTGGGCTAGCGGGGGACACACGGGCAATGAGCAGTTCTTC.

This clonotype was observed at least ten times. The chain employs TRBV6-5 and TRBJ2-3; TRBD2 aligns across 11 bases. This CDR3 is 18 amino acids long. The germline V gene has CDR1 MNHEY and CDR2 SVGAGI. J lost 1 base, V lost 0 bases, and 6 bases had no gene match. The CDR3 bases are TGTGCCAGCAGTTACTCGCGGCGACTAGCGGGGCGCACAGATACGCAGTATTTT. Its protein product is CASSYSRRLAGRTDTQYF.

The table lists this clonotype with a few counts. This chain connects TRBV6-5 to TRBJ1-6, with 7 nucleotides matching TRBD1. Germline V gene lookup returns CDR1 MNHEY and CDR2 SVGAGI. Trimming cost V 5 bases and J 9 bases; bases outside gene matches: 10. The CDR3 has 15 amino acids. The CDR3 loop reads CASSLRGGQVSPLHF. CDR3 in DNA: TGTGCCAGCAGTCTAAGGGGAGGACAGGTTTCACCCCTCCACTTT.

The CDR3 sequence: CASSPGPTGTETQYF. CDR3 DNA: TGTGCCAGCAGCCCAGGACCCACCGGTACAGAGACCCAGTACTTC. J is TRBJ2-5 and V is TRBV11-2; D not resolved. V gave up 5 bases and J gave up 4 bases, with 17 bases separating them. The CDR3 is made up of 15 amino acids. Per the germline V gene, CDR1 is SGHAT and CDR2 is FQNNGV. The entire variable domain, with the rest obtained from reference TRBV11-2 and TRBJ2-5, is as follows: EAGVAQSPRYKIIEKRQSVAFWCNPISGHATLYWYQQILGQGPKLLIQFQNNGVVDDSQLPKDRFSAERLKGVDSTLKIQPAKLEDSAVYLCASSPGPTGTETQYFGPGTRLLVL.

DNA of the CDR3: TGTGCCAGCAGCTTAGCGCGGGGAAGCGGGGGGGGCACAGATACGCAGTATTTT. The encoded protein is CASSLARGSGGGTDTQYF. J is TRBJ2-3 and V is TRBV7-2; 10 bases are shared with TRBD2. Germline assignment: CDR1 SGHTA and CDR2 FQGNSA. The CDR3 spans 18 residues. V was pared by 0 bases and J by 1 base, with 7 bases of the junction left unmatched.

This clonotype appeared many times. The chain joins TRBV5-1 to TRBJ1-6; no reliable D call. The germline V gene encodes CDR1 SGHRS and CDR2 YFSETQ. The V end lost 0 bases, the J end lost 8 bases, and 9 bases lay between the germline ends. The CDR3 consists of 14 residues. CDR3 nucleotides: TGCGCCAGCAGCTTGGGGGAGTCGCATTCACCCCTCCACTTT. Translation: CASSLGESHSPLHF.